This TCR beta chain was identified during a study of T cell repertoires in cytomegalovirus infection. Study conclusions and caveats: Ex vivo, HLA-C-restricted CMV-specific TCR beta clonotypes prevailed over the rest of the response.

After removal of 7 bases from V and 1 base from J, the junction contained 6 bases not matched to a gene. CDR3 length: 17 residues. Per germline, CDR1 SEHNR and CDR2 FQNEAQ (reference sequence). TCRdb independently ran MiXCR on the reads; one entry per CDR3 protein. The profile shows around 100,000 distinct CDR3 sequences, around 30% of them singletons. This clonotype was picked up a small number of times. Its antigen is not known. This sample comprised CD8+ T cells from cultured PBMCs, obtained from culture after CMV antigen stimulation. The chain employs TRBV7-9 and TRBJ2-1, with 14 bases matching TRBD2. The receptor was isolated from a human donor in good health (CMV status not recorded). Some clones in this sample may be carry-over from other donors' samples. CDR3 bases: TGTGCCAGCACCAAGGGACTAGCGGGAGAGTCCTACAATGAGCAGTTCTTC. Encoded protein: CASTKGLAGESYNEQFF.